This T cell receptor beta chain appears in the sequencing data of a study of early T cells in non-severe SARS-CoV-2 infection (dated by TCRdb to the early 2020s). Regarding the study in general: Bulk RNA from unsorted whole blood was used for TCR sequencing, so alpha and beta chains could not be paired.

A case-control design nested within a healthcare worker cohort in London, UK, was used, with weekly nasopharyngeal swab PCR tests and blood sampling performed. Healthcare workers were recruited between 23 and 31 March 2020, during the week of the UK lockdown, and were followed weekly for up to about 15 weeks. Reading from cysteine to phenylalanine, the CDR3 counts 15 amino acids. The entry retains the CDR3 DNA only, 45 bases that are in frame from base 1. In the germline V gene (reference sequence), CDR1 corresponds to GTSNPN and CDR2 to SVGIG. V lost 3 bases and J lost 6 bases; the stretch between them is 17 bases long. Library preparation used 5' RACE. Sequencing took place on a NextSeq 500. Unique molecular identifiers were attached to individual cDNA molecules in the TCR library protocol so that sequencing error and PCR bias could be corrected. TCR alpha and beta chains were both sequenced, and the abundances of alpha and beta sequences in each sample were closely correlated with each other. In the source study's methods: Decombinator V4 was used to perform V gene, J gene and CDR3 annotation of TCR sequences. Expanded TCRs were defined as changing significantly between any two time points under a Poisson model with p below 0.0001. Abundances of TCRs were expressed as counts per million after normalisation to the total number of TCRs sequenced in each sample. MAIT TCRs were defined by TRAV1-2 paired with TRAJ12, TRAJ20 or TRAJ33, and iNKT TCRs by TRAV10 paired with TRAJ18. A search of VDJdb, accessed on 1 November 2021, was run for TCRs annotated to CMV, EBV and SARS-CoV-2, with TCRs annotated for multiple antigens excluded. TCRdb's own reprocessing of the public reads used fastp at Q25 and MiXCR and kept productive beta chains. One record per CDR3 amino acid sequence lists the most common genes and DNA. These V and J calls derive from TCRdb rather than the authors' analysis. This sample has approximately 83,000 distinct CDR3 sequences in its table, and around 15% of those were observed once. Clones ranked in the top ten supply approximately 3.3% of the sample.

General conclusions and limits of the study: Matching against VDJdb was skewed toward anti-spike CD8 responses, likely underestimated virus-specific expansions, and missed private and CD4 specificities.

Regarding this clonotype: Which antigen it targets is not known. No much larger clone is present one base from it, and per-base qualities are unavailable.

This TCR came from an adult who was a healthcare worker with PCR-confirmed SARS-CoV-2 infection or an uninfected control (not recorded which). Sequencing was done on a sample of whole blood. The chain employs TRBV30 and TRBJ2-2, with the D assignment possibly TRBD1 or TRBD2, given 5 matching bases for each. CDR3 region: CAWRTRGAIPGELFF. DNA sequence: TGTGCCTGGAGGACACGAGGGGCGATTCCCGGGGAGCTGTTTTTT.